This entry lists 18 T cell receptor beta chains sequenced from one sample in a study of cytotoxic CD8 clonotypes in ibrutinib-treated CLL. Sequencing used immunoSEQ multiplex PCR; TCRdb keeps in-frame clones, though not all of them. The sample has about 180,000 clones, less than 85% seen once; the top ten hold roughly 4.5%. The sequences come from PBMCs, collected after 24 months of ibrutinib treatment. All receptors derive from a human donor with chronic lymphocytic leukemia.

The V gene is TRBV6-5, the J gene TRBJ2-7; no clear D gene. V lost 8 bases to trimming and J lost 6 bases, with 11 bases between them. The germline V gene has CDR1 MNHEY and CDR2 SVGAGI. The CDR3 runs 11 residues. In DNA form, the CDR3 reads TGTGCCAGCGGCAGCCTTGGCGAGCAGTACTTC. It translates to CASGSLGEQYF.

The chain uses TRBV19 and TRBJ1-5; D unresolved. Germline V gene data show CDR1 as LNHDA and CDR2 as SQIVND (reference sequence). The CDR3 is made up of 15 amino acids. Trimming took off 3 bases at V and 1 base at J, with 10 bases between the two ends. The CDR3 reads CASSMEGLSNQPQHF. CDR3 sequence (DNA): TGTGCCAGTAGTATGGAGGGATTAAGCAATCAGCCCCAGCATTTT.

V and J are TRBV6-5 and TRBJ2-2; D unclear. The ends were cut back, 4 bases at V and 4 bases at J, with 10 bases in the middle. The CDR3 loop spans 14 amino acids. Germline V gene lookup returns CDR1 MNHEY and CDR2 SVGAGI. CDR3 DNA sequence: TGTGCCAGCAGTTGGCGGTACTCCACCGGGGAGCTGTTTTTT. Its protein is CASSWRYSTGELFF.

V gene TRBV27 combines with J gene TRBJ1-3; 7 bases match TRBD1. The germline V gene encodes CDR1 MNHEY and CDR2 SMNVEV (reference sequence). V shed 2 bases and J 0 bases; nucleotides not matched to a gene: 10. CDR3 length: 18 residues. This CDR3 reads CASSLKGMGQSSGNTIYF. CDR3 nucleotides: TGTGCCAGCAGTTTAAAGGGCATGGGACAGAGCTCTGGAAACACCATATATTTT.

This chain uses TRBV19 with TRBJ1-1; the D is unclear. This CDR3 is 15 amino acids long. V gave up 4 bases and J gave up 10 bases, with 22 bases separating them. Germline loops: CDR1 LNHDA, CDR2 SQIVND (reference sequence). CDR3 sequence: CASSRETGKQVTAFF. The CDR3 bases are TGTGCCAGTAGTAGAGAAACGGGAAAACAAGTTACAGCTTTCTTT.

J is TRBJ1-2 and V is TRBV30; D is unresolved. This CDR3 has 13 amino acids. Germline-derived CDR1 and CDR2 are GTSNPN and SVGIG (reference sequence). V lost 2 bases to trimming and J lost 8 bases, with 15 bases between them. CDR3 protein: CAWSPDGVEGYTF. CDR3 bases: TGTGCCTGGAGTCCCGACGGGGTAGAGGGCTACACCTTC.

This clone was counted a single time. V gene TRBV5-3 combines with J gene TRBJ2-1; D is uncertain. TRBV5-3 is assigned to the ORF class and has an uncertain function. The CDR3 sequence is 11 residues long. V was clipped by 4 bases and J by 2 bases, with 1 base between them. The DNA for the CDR3 is TGTGCCAGAAGCGCCTACAATGAGCAGTTCTTC. It specifies CARSAYNEQFF.

The CDR3: CAWRRQGASEKLFF. In DNA form, the CDR3 reads TGTGCCTGGAGAAGACAGGGGGCGAGTGAAAAACTGTTTTTT. The chain uses TRBV30 and TRBJ1-4; the match to TRBD1 covers 10 bases. Germline V gene lookup returns CDR1 GTSNPN and CDR2 SVGIG (reference sequence). The CDR3 covers 14 residues. Germline trimming cut 3 bases from V and 7 bases from J; bases unmatched to any gene: 5.

The chain links TRBV29-1 to TRBJ2-7; 9 nucleotides line up with TRBD1. This CDR3 spans 12 amino acids. Germline lookup yields CDR1 SQVTM and CDR2 ANQGSEA. V lost 6 bases, J lost 6 bases, and 6 bases stayed unmatched. This chain's CDR3 is CSVRDRVLEQYF. CDR3 nucleotide sequence: TGCAGCGTCCGGGACAGGGTACTCGAGCAGTACTTC.

Only one count was recorded for this clone. The rearrangement links TRBV28 to TRBJ1-2, with D hard to call. The germline V and J ends were trimmed by 7 bases and 5 bases, with 17 bases remaining between them. CDR1 is MDHEN, CDR2 SYDVKM, per germline. The CDR3 length is 14 residues. The CDR3 is CASMGSPVWYGYTF. CDR3 coding DNA: TGTGCCAGCATGGGGAGCCCCGTTTGGTATGGCTACACCTTC.

The rearrangement uses TRBV6-5 and TRBJ1-4; D gene unclear. V lost 1 base to trimming and J lost 5 bases, with 11 bases between them. From germline, CDR1 is MNHEY and CDR2 SVGAGI. The CDR3 spans 15 residues. The CDR3 coding sequence is TGTGCCAGCAGTTACTACGGAGGCGGGAATGAAAAACTGTTTTTT. Translating it yields CASSYYGGGNEKLFF.

This chain connects TRBV10-3 to TRBJ2-3; 10 bases are a match to TRBD2. The CDR3 length is 13 residues. V shed 7 bases, J shed 6 bases, and the junction held 4 bases outside the gene matches. The V gene's germline CDR1 is ENHRY and CDR2 SYGVKD. The CDR3 DNA reads as TGTGCCATCACCGAGCGGGAGGGTGATACGCAGTATTTT. It specifies CAITEREGDTQYF.

V usage is TRBV7-2 and J usage is TRBJ1-4; perhaps TRBD1 as D (6 bases). Trimming shortened V by 0 bases and J by 4 bases, and 9 bases separated the two germline ends. The CDR3 contains 15 residues. CDR1 and CDR2 (germline): SGHTA, FQGNSA. CDR3 bases: TGTGCCAGCAGCTTAGCACCAGGGGTTAATGAAAAACTGTTTTTT. This sequence encodes CASSLAPGVNEKLFF.

CDR3 nucleotide sequence: TGTGCCAGCAGCTCATACTACGAGCAGTACTTC. Translating it yields CASSSYYEQYF. The gene calls are TRBV7-6 and TRBJ2-7; no clear D. V dropped 4 bases and J dropped 3 bases, with 4 bases sitting between them. In germline, CDR1 is SGHVS, CDR2 FNYEAQ. The CDR3 length is 11 residues.

This sequence joins TRBV19 and TRBJ1-5, with D unresolved. The CDR3 length is 13 residues. Trimming shortened V by 5 bases and J by 3 bases, and 8 bases separated the two germline ends. Per the germline V gene, CDR1 is LNHDA and CDR2 is SQIVND (reference sequence). The CDR3 nucleotides read TGTGCCAGTAGTCCGAGGGCCAATCAGCCCCAGCATTTT. It is translated as CASSPRANQPQHF.

The genes are TRBV19 and TRBJ1-2; TRBD1 matches at 8 bases. Germline V lookup: CDR1 LNHDA, CDR2 SQIVND (reference sequence). The CDR3 extends over 16 amino acids. V gave up 3 bases and J gave up 4 bases; unmatched junction bases: 10. The CDR3 DNA reads as TGTGCCAGTAGTATCTACCATAGGACAGGGCGCTATGGCTACACCTTC. It specifies CASSIYHRTGRYGYTF.

The V call is TRBV11-3, the J call TRBJ2-2, with 10 positions matching TRBD1. This CDR3 has 15 residues. V lost 4 bases, J lost 6 bases, and 5 bases stayed unmatched. CDR1 and CDR2 from the germline V gene are SGHNT and YENEEA. In DNA, the CDR3 is TGTGCCAGCAGCTCTACGACAGGGGGCCCCGGGGAGCTGTTTTTT. This translates into CASSSTTGGPGELFF.

The chain uses TRBV7-2 and TRBJ1-1, with 7 bases identical to TRBD1. Germline V gives CDR1 SGHTA, CDR2 FQGNSA. The CDR3 extends over 14 amino acids. The J segment lost 5 bases and the V segment lost 5 bases, leaving 8 bases of the junction unmatched. The CDR3 here is CASSLYRGATEAFF. Here the CDR3 DNA reads TGTGCCAGCAGCCTGTACAGGGGAGCGACTGAAGCTTTCTTT.